The clone carrying this T cell receptor (beta chain) was counted at least ten times. Antigen unknown. Template material for TCR beta VDJ and CDR3 profiling consisted of genomic DNA. Via MiXCR, TCRdb re-called the reads, giving one row per CDR3 protein. The table includes approximately 190,000 distinct CDR3 sequences, 40% to 55% detected once. By flow cytometry, patients selected for sequencing had shown an expansion of CD8+CD57+ cells. Receipt of therapy had not occurred in any patient by the time of blood sampling. Germline assignment: CDR1 SNHLY and CDR2 FYNNEI. Trimming took off 6 bases at V and 11 bases at J, with 13 bases between the two ends. This CDR3 spans 11 amino acids. This sample stems from a study of CD8+CD57+ T cells in acquired aplastic anemia. Study overall: CD4+ and CD8+ cells, once sorted, gave DNA averaging roughly 3 ug. Study-level findings and limits: Between patients and controls, approximately 29 CD8+ CDR3 sequences were found in common. Controls did not differ significantly from patients in CD8+ Simpson's diversity.

Sequencing was carried out using sorted CD4+, CD8+, or CD8+CD57+ T cells (not recorded which) from PBMCs. This chain links TRBV2 with TRBJ1-1; D is perhaps TRBD1 (5 bases). The receptor was isolated from a human donor with aplastic anemia. The CDR3 DNA sequence: TGTGCCAGCAGACAATCAGGGTTGGCTTTCTTT. Amino acid sequence: CASRQSGLAFF.